A single sample gave rise to the 4 T cell receptor beta chains below, sequenced in a study of blood T cells in healthy people across ages. A J-beta primer mix and a sample-barcoded 5' primer were used in a second PCR of about 7 to 12 cycles. One entry per CDR3 protein results from TCRdb running MiXCR on the 5' RACE reads. The profile shows around 1,800,000 distinct CDR3 sequences, about two fifths of them singletons. Sample: blood. These receptor sequences come from a human donor in good health.

With regard to this clonotype: One end of the junction fails to match germline, which may point to a read error. J is TRBJ2-3 and V is TRBV5-6; D could derive from TRBD1 or TRBD2 (6 bases each). Per the germline V gene, CDR1 is SGHDT and CDR2 is YYEEEE. This CDR3 comprises 15 residues. Written as DNA, the CDR3 is TGTGCCTGCAGCCGGCAGGGGACTTCAGGAGATACGCAGTATTTT. It yields the protein CACSRQGTSGDTQYF.

The V gene is TRBV20-1, the J gene TRBJ2-3, with D uncertain. V lost 0 bases to trimming and J lost 6 bases, with 16 bases between them. In germline, CDR1 is DFQATT, CDR2 SNEGSKA (reference sequence). CDR3 length: 15 amino acids. The CDR3, as DNA: TGCAGTGCTAGAGATGGTAGCCGCGGTTGGGATACGCAGTATTTT. As protein: CSARDGSRGWDTQYF.

This clonotype was found a few times. The V and J genes are TRBV12-3 or TRBV12-4 and TRBJ2-5; the D is unclear. With 2 bases removed from V and 1 base from J, the gap between germline ends came to 26 bases. The CDR3 totals 20 residues. CDR3 region: CASSLILRGIRTLPQETQYF. The CDR3 DNA is TGTGCCAGCAGTTTAATCCTCCGTGGGATCCGAACTCTCCCCCAAGAGACCCAGTACTTC.

This clonotype was counted between two and nine times. J is TRBJ2-5 and V is TRBV7-2; 8 positions agree with TRBD1. Per the germline V gene, CDR1 is SGHTA and CDR2 is FQGNSA. CDR3 size: 14 residues. J lost 4 bases, V lost 5 bases, and 6 bases had no gene match. CDR3 in amino acids: CASSGQGAGETQYF. CDR3 nucleotides: TGTGCCAGCAGCGGGCAGGGGGCTGGAGAGACCCAGTACTTC.